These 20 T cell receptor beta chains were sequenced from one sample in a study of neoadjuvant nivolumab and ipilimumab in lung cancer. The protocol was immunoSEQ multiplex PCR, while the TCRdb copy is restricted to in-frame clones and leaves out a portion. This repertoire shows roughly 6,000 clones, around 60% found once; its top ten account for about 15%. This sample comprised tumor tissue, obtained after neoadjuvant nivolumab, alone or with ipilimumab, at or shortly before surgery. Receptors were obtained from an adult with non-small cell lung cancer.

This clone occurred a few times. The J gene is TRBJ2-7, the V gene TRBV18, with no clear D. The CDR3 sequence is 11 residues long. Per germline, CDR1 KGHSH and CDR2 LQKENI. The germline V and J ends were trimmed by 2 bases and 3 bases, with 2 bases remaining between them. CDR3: CASSPGYEQYF. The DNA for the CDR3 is TGTGCCAGCTCACCAGGCTACGAGCAGTACTTC.

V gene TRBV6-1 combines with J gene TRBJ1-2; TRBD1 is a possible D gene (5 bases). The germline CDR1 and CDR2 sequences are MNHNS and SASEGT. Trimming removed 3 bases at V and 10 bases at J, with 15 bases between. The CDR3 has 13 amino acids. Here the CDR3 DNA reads TGTGCCAGCAGTGAGGACGGATTCGGACACTACACCTTC. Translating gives CASSEDGFGHYTF.

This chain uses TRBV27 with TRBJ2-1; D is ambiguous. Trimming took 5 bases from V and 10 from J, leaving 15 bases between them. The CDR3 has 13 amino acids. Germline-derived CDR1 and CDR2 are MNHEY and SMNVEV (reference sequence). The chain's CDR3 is CASSPLRSREQFF. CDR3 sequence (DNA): TGTGCCAGCAGTCCCCTAAGGAGCCGCGAGCAGTTCTTC.

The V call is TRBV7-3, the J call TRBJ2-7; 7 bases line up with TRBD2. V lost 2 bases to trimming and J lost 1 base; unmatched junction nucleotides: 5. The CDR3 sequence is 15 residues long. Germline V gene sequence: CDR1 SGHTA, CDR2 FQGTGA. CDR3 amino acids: CASSLWGGSSYEQYF. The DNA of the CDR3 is TGTGCCAGCAGCTTATGGGGCGGGAGTTCCTACGAGCAGTACTTC. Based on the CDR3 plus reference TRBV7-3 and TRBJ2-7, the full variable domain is GAGVSQTPSNKVTEKGKYVELRCDPISGHTALYWYRQSLGQGPEFLIYFQGTGAADDSGLPNDRFFAVRPEGSVSTLKIQRTERGDSAVYLCASSLWGGSSYEQYFGPGTRLTVT.

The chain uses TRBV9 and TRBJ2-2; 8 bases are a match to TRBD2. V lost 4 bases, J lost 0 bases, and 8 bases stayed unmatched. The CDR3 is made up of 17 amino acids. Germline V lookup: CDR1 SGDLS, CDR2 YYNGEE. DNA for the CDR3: TGTGCCAGCAGCCCAAGTCAGGGACTAGCGAACACCGGGGAGCTGTTTTTT. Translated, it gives CASSPSQGLANTGELFF. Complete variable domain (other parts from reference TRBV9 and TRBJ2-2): DSGVTQTPKHLITATGQRVTLRCSPRSGDLSVYWYQQSLDQGLQFLIQYYNGEERAKGNILERFSAQQFPDLHSELNLSSLELGDSALYFCASSPSQGLANTGELFFGEGSRLTVL.

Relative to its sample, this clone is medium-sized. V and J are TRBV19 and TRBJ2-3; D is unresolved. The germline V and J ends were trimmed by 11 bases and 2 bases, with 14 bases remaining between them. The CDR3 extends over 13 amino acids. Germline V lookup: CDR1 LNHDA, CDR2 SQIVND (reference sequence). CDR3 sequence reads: CAAADVDTDTQYF. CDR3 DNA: TGTGCCGCTGCGGACGTCGACACAGATACGCAGTATTTT.

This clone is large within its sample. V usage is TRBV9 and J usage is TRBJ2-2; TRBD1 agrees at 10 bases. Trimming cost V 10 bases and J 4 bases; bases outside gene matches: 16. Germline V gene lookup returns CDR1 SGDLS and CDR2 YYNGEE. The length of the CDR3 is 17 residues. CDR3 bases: TGTGCCTTCTCCTCGGGACAGGGGAAATCTTTCACCGGGGAGCTGTTTTTT. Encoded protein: CAFSSGQGKSFTGELFF.

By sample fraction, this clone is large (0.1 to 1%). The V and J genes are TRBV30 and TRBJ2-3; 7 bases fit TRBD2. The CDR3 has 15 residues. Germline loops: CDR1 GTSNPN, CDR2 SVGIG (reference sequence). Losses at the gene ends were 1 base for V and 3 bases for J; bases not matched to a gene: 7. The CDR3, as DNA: TGTGCCTGGAGTGATGGCGGGAGAGGGACAGATACGCAGTATTTT. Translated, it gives CAWSDGGRGTDTQYF.

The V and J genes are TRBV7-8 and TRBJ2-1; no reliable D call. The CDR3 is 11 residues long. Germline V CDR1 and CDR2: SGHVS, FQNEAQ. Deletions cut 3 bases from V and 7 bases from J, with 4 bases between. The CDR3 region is CASSFVNEQFF. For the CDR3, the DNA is TGTGCCAGCAGCTTTGTAAATGAGCAGTTCTTC.

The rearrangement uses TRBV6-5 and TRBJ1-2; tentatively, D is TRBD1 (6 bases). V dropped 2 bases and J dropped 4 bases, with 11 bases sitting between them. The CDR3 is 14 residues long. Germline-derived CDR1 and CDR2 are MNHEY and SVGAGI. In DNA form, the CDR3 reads TGTGCCAGCAGTTACACAGGGACCGGCTATGGCTACACCTTC. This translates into CASSYTGTGYGYTF.

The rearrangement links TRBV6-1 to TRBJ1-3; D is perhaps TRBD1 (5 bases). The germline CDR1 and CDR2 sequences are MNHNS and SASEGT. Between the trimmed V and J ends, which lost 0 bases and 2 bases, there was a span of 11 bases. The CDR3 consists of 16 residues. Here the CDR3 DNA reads TGTGCCAGCAGTGAAGCGCTCGTGGGGGCTGGAAACACCATATATTTT. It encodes CASSEALVGAGNTIYF.

The CDR3 spells CASSPPGRGETQYF. The CDR3 DNA is TGTGCCAGCTCACCACCAGGCAGGGGTGAGACCCAGTACTTC. This sequence joins TRBV18 and TRBJ2-5, with a possible D match to TRBD1 (6 bases). Trimming shortened V by 0 bases and J by 5 bases, and 10 bases separated the two germline ends. This CDR3 comprises 14 residues. CDR1 and CDR2 from the germline V gene are KGHSH and LQKENI.

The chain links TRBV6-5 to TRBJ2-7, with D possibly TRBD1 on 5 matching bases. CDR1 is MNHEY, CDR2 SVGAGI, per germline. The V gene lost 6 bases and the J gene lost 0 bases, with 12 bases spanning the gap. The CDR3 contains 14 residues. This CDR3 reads CASRYRTSSYEQYF. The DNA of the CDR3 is TGTGCCAGCAGATACAGGACCTCCTCCTACGAGCAGTACTTC.

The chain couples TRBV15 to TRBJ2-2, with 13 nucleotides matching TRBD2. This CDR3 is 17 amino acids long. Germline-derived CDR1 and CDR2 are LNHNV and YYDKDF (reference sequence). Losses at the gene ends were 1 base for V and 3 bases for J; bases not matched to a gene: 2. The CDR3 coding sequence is TGTGCCACCAGCAGAGGACTAGCGGGAGGTTACACCGGGGAGCTGTTTTTT. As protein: CATSRGLAGGYTGELFF.

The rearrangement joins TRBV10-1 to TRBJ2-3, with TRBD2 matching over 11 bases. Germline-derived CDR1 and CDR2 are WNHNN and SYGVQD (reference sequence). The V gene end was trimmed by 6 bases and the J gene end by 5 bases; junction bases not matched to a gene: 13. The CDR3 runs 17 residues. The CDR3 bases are TGCGCCAGCAGCCGCGCTATAGCGGGAGGGCCTGAAGATACGCAGTATTTT. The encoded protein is CASSRAIAGGPEDTQYF.

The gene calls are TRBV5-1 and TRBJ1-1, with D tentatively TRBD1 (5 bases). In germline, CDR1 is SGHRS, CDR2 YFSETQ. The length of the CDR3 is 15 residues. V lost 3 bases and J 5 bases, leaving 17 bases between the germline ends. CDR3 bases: TGCGCCAGCAGCTCCCTCCCAGGGCCGGAGACTGAAGCTTTCTTT. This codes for CASSSLPGPETEAFF.

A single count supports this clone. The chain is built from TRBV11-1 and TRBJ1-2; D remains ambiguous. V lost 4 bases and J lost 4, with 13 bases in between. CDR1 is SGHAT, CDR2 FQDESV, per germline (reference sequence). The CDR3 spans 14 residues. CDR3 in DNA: TGTGCCAGCAGCTCGACCTCACCGGCCTATGGCTACACCTTC. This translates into CASSSTSPAYGYTF.

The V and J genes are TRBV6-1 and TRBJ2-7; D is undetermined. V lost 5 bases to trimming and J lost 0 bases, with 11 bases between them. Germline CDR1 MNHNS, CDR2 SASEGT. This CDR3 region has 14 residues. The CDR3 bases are TGTGCCAGCAGTCCCCGGGCCACCTCCTACGAGCAGTACTTC. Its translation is CASSPRATSYEQYF.

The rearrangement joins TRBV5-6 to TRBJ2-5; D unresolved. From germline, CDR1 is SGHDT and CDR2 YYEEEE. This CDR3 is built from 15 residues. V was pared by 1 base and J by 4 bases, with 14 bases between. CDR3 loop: CASSLRLGAGETQYF. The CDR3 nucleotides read TGTGCCAGCAGCTTGAGATTGGGCGCAGGAGAGACCCAGTACTTC.

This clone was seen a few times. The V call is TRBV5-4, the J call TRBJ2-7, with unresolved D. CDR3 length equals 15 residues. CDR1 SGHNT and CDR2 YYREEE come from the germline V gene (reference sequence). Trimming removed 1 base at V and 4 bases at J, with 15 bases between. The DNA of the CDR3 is TGTGCCAGCAGCTTGCACAGCCCTTACCCGTACGAGCAGTACTTC. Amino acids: CASSLHSPYPYEQYF.